This T cell receptor (beta chain) was documented in a study of T cell repertoires in cytomegalovirus infection. Study in general: Recently identified HLA-C-restricted and well-studied HLA-B-restricted CMV epitopes were used. Public signatures in TCR beta pointed to CMV infection and matching HLA type.

MiXCR, run by TCRdb on the reads, gives a single entry per CDR3 protein. The profile shows hundreds of thousands of distinct CDR3 sequences, 29% of them singletons. Overall study results and limits: The ex vivo response was dominated by HLA-C-restricted CMV-specific TCR beta clonotypes.

The CDR3 sequence is 20 residues long. V was clipped by 3 bases and J by 0 bases; unmatched bases: 14. Germline-derived CDR1 and CDR2 are SGHNT and YYREEE (reference sequence). This clonotype was recorded a few times. Its antigen is unknown. The origin of this receptor is a human donor in good health (CMV status not recorded). Some clones in this sample may be carry-over from other donors' samples. The rearrangement uses TRBV5-4 and TRBJ2-2; 10 nucleotides agree with TRBD2. Sample: cultured PBMCs, taken from culture after CMV antigen stimulation. The CDR3 sequence is CASSSPAGGPSGANTGELFF. The CDR3 DNA sequence: TGTGCCAGCAGCTCTCCAGCGGGAGGGCCATCTGGGGCGAACACCGGGGAGCTGTTTTTT.